This T cell receptor (beta chain) emerged from a study of T cell changes during pregnancy in multiple sclerosis. The assay was immunoSEQ multiplex PCR, and TCRdb's table has in-frame clones only and misses some. Among 19,000 or so clones listed, 80% to 90% were seen once. Germline CDR1 SGHNT, CDR2 YYREEE (reference sequence). V lost 1 base, J lost 5 bases, and 25 bases lay in between. There are 19 residues in the CDR3. The V call is TRBV5-4, the J call TRBJ1-5, with D possibly being TRBD1 (6 bases). The source of this sequence is a female donor in good health, enrolled as a control in a pregnancy study. Sequenced material: CD8+ T cells from peripheral blood mononuclear cells, taken after pregnancy. The chain's CDR3 is CASSLMGYIWGRVDQPQHF. In DNA, the CDR3 is TGTGCCAGCAGCTTGATGGGGTATATCTGGGGGCGAGTCGATCAGCCCCAGCATTTT.